The 26 T cell receptor beta chains below were found in one sample sequenced in a study of naive and memory T cell subsets. The library had UMIs added by 3' ligation of an oligonucleotide to TCR cDNA. Ligated cDNA underwent four rounds of PCR with nested alpha and beta constant region primers and SP2. A single record per CDR3 protein comes from TCRdb applying MiXCR to the 5' RACE reads. This table has 55,000 to 65,000 distinct CDR3 sequences, 6.5% to 9% appearing once. These TCRs come from a female donor in good health.

The table lists this clonotype with a few counts. The V gene is TRBV5-4, the J gene TRBJ2-5, with 8 bases identical to TRBD2. Germline V CDR1 and CDR2: SGHNT, YYREEE (reference sequence). V shed 0 bases and J 1 base; nucleotides not matched to a gene: 8. The CDR3 runs 17 residues. CDR3 DNA: TGTGCCAGCAGCTTGGACGGGGGGGGGCTCCTCCAAGAGACCCAGTACTTC. Translating it yields CASSLDGGGLLQETQYF.

The J gene is TRBJ1-5, the V gene TRBV18; no reliable D call. The CDR3 covers 13 residues. From germline, CDR1 is KGHSH and CDR2 LQKENI. Between the trimmed V and J ends, which lost 3 bases and 5 bases, there was a span of 8 bases. This chain's CDR3 is CASSPGPDQPQHF. CDR3 nucleotide sequence: TGTGCCAGCTCACCCGGACCGGATCAGCCCCAGCATTTT.

This clonotype was seen more than once but under ten times. The V call is TRBV18, the J call TRBJ1-1, with 8 bases fitting TRBD1. Germline V gives CDR1 KGHSH, CDR2 LQKENI. The CDR3 spans 16 residues. Trimming took 2 bases from V and 7 from J; bases not matched to a gene: 12. The CDR3 DNA is TGTGCCAGCTCACCAATTACTAGCGCGACAGGGGATGAAGCTTTCTTT. Translation gives CASSPITSATGDEAFF.

This clonotype was counted between two and nine times. CDR3 nucleotides: TGTGCCAGCAGTGGGGACTCTGATGAAAAACTGTTTTTT. Its translation: CASSGDSDEKLFF. The chain joins TRBV28 to TRBJ1-4, with D possibly being TRBD1 (5 bases). This CDR3 contains 13 residues. Germline CDR1 MDHEN, CDR2 SYDVKM. The V gene lost 5 bases and the J gene lost 6 bases, with 10 bases spanning the gap.

Ten or more counts support this clonotype. The J gene is TRBJ1-6, the V gene TRBV4-1; no reliable D call. The V and J ends lost 0 bases and 9 bases respectively, with 15 bases between them. This CDR3 has 16 amino acids. Germline CDR1 reads MGHRA; CDR2 reads YSYEKL. The CDR3: CASSQDQARRFSPLHF. Here the CDR3 DNA reads TGCGCCAGCAGCCAAGACCAGGCGAGACGTTTTTCACCCCTCCACTTT.

The V call is TRBV20-1, the J call TRBJ1-5; D unclear. Trimming cost V 6 bases and J 3 bases, with 15 bases left between them. The CDR3 is 14 residues long. Per germline, CDR1 DFQATT and CDR2 SNEGSKA (reference sequence). In nucleotides, the CDR3 is TGCAGTGCATTTTCGCGGCAGTCCAATCAGCCCCAGCATTTT. Translated: CSAFSRQSNQPQHF.

This clonotype has only a few counts. This chain links TRBV6-5 with TRBJ1-4; D perhaps matches TRBD1 (6 bases). CDR1 is MNHEY, CDR2 SVGAGI, per germline. The V gene lost 5 bases and the J gene lost 10 bases, with 20 bases spanning the gap. The CDR3 runs 15 residues. Here the CDR3 reads CASSENRASGVKLFF. CDR3 DNA: TGTGCCAGCAGTGAAAACAGGGCCTCCGGGGTAAAACTGTTTTTT.

This chain uses TRBV18 with TRBJ2-3; perhaps TRBD1 as D (6 bases). In germline, CDR1 is KGHSH, CDR2 LQKENI. The CDR3 contains 13 residues. V was trimmed by 4 bases and J by 4 bases, leaving 9 bases between them. CDR3 in amino acids: CASSRSGADTQYF. For the CDR3, the DNA is TGTGCCAGCTCACGCTCAGGGGCAGATACGCAGTATTTT. The whole variable domain, filled in from reference TRBV18 and TRBJ2-3, reads NAGVMQNPRHLVRRRGQEARLRCSPMKGHSHVYWYRQLPEEGLKFMVYLQKENIIDESGMPKERFSAEFPKEGPSILRIQQVVRGDSAAYFCASSRSGADTQYFGPGTRLTVL.

This clonotype appeared a few times. The J gene is TRBJ1-1, the V gene TRBV4-1, with D unclear. Germline V gene lookup returns CDR1 MGHRA and CDR2 YSYEKL. The CDR3 runs to 15 residues. V was clipped by 0 bases and J by 0 bases, with 8 bases between them. In DNA form, the CDR3 reads TGCGCCAGCAGCCAAGAAGAGGGCATGAACACTGAAGCTTTCTTT. It yields the protein CASSQEEGMNTEAFF.

V and J are TRBV19 and TRBJ1-1; D possibly corresponds to TRBD1 (5 bases). Trimming shortened V by 1 base and J by 11 bases, and 14 bases separated the two germline ends. Germline CDR1 and CDR2: LNHDA and SQIVND (reference sequence). CDR3 size: 13 residues. CDR3 DNA: TGTGCCAGTAGTATAGGGCGCACACGGGGGGCTTTCTTT. This encodes CASSIGRTRGAFF.

In this sample, this clonotype turned up many times. The J gene is TRBJ1-6, the V gene TRBV18; D uncertain. Germline CDR1 reads KGHSH; CDR2 reads LQKENI. This CDR3 region has 12 residues. V lost 2 bases and J lost 4, with 0 bases in between. DNA of the CDR3: TGTGCCAGCTCACCATATAATTCACCCCTCCACTTT. Protein sequence: CASSPYNSPLHF.

This clonotype has more than one count but fewer than ten. The J gene is TRBJ2-1, the V gene TRBV27, with 9 bases lining up with TRBD2. In germline, CDR1 is MNHEY, CDR2 SMNVEV (reference sequence). This CDR3 has 13 amino acids. Trimming at V came to 3 bases and at J to 13 bases, leaving 7 bases not matched to a gene. CDR3 sequence (DNA): TGTGCCAGCAGTTTTCCGACTAGCGGTGCTCAGTTCTTC. This codes for CASSFPTSGAQFF.

There are many counts of this clonotype. The chain has TRBV18 and TRBJ1-1; TRBD1 agrees at 8 bases. This CDR3 has 13 amino acids. The trim removed 3 bases at V and 3 bases at J, leaving 0 bases unmatched. Germline values: CDR1 KGHSH, CDR2 LQKENI. The CDR3 region is CASSPTGDTEAFF. CDR3 DNA sequence: TGTGCCAGCTCACCGACAGGGGACACTGAAGCTTTCTTT.

The rearrangement uses TRBV18 and TRBJ2-3; 13 nucleotides line up with TRBD2. The CDR3 is made up of 16 amino acids. J gave up 5 bases and V 4 bases, and 6 bases lay outside the gene matches. Germline CDR1 is KGHSH and CDR2 is LQKENI. CDR3 nucleotides: TGTGCCAGCTCACGAGGGACTAGCGGGACGGGAGATACGCAGTATTTT. Residues: CASSRGTSGTGDTQYF.

This clonotype was recorded at least ten times. The rearrangement uses TRBV5-1 and TRBJ2-2; D may correspond to TRBD1 or TRBD2 (5 bases each). This CDR3 spans 14 amino acids. Germline assignment: CDR1 SGHRS and CDR2 YFSETQ. Trimming removed 3 bases at V and 5 bases at J, with 11 bases between. CDR3 nucleotide sequence: TGCGCCAGCAGCTGGGGACGCCTAACCGGGGAGCTGTTTTTT. It codes for CASSWGRLTGELFF. Supplemented by reference TRBV5-1 and TRBJ2-2, the full variable domain reads KAGVTQTPRYLIKTRGQQVTLSCSPISGHRSVSWYQQTPGQGLQFLFEYFSETQRNKGNFPGRFSGRQFSNSRSEMNVSTLELGDSALYLCASSWGRLTGELFFGEGSRLTVL.

This clonotype showed up just a few times. V is TRBV20-1 and J is TRBJ1-5; D might be TRBD1 (5 bases). Germline CDR1 reads DFQATT; CDR2 reads SNEGSKA (reference sequence). CDR3 size: 14 residues. V shed 6 bases and J shed 3 bases, with 15 bases lying between them. The CDR3 sequence: CSARWGRANQPQHF. CDR3 in DNA: TGCAGTGCCCGCTGGGGCAGGGCCAATCAGCCCCAGCATTTT.

The rearrangement uses TRBV5-4 and TRBJ2-2, with D maybe TRBD2 (5 bases). Germline assignment: CDR1 SGHNT and CDR2 YYREEE (reference sequence). This CDR3 has 14 amino acids. V lost 4 bases and J lost 5, with 12 bases in between. CDR3 region: CASSTPLATGELFF. CDR3 DNA: TGTGCCAGCAGCACACCCCTAGCTACCGGGGAGCTGTTTTTT.

This clonotype appeared many times. This chain joins TRBV6-6 and TRBJ1-5; no clear D. Germline lookup yields CDR1 MNHNY and CDR2 SVGAGI (reference sequence). The CDR3 is 16 residues long. With 6 bases removed from V and 6 bases from J, the gap between germline ends came to 21 bases. CDR3 coding DNA: TGTGCCAGCAGCCCCACGCCGGAGGGTTTGAGTCAGCCCCAGCATTTT. It specifies CASSPTPEGLSQPQHF.

At least ten counts were recorded for this clonotype. The V gene is TRBV20-1, the J gene TRBJ2-2, with D unresolved. Looked up from germline, CDR1 is DFQATT and CDR2 is SNEGSKA (reference sequence). V lost 3 bases to trimming and J lost 3 bases, with 11 bases between them. This CDR3 comprises 14 residues. CDR3 sequence (DNA): TGCAGTGCTAGGGGCCCTCCGCACACCGGGGAGCTGTTTTTT. Protein sequence: CSARGPPHTGELFF.

This chain connects TRBV12-3 or TRBV12-4 to TRBJ2-3, with D unresolved. Deletions cut 3 bases from V and 0 bases from J, with 10 bases between. The CDR3 contains 15 residues. The chain's CDR3 is CASSFQDTSTDTQYF. CDR3 coding DNA: TGTGCCAGCAGTTTTCAGGATACTAGCACAGATACGCAGTATTTT.

The table lists this clonotype with a few counts. This chain links TRBV4-1 with TRBJ2-7, with D possibly being TRBD1 or TRBD2 (5 bases each). The CDR3 totals 16 residues. Germline assignment: CDR1 MGHRA and CDR2 YSYEKL. V was clipped by 1 base and J by 4 bases, with 17 bases between them. This CDR3 is CASSQGQGPLKYEQYF. The CDR3 DNA is TGCGCCAGCAGCCAAGGGCAGGGACCCTTGAAGTACGAGCAGTACTTC.

This clonotype was recorded many times. V is TRBV20-1 and J is TRBJ2-4, with 8 bases matching TRBD1. The CDR3 loop spans 16 amino acids. The J segment lost 4 bases and the V segment lost 0 bases, leaving 8 bases of the junction unmatched. From germline, CDR1 is DFQATT and CDR2 SNEGSKA (reference sequence). CDR3: CSARDTGGRKKNIQYF. CDR3 DNA sequence: TGCAGTGCTAGAGATACAGGGGGAAGGAAAAAAAACATTCAGTACTTC.

The chain uses TRBV7-9 and TRBJ2-3; tentative D call: TRBD1 (6 bases). CDR1 and CDR2 from the germline V gene are SEHNR and FQNEAQ (reference sequence). The CDR3 consists of 16 residues. The germline V and J ends were trimmed by 4 bases and 4 bases, with 18 bases remaining between them. CDR3 residues: CASSSSTGPPADTQYF. CDR3 coding DNA: TGTGCCAGCAGCTCCTCGACAGGACCTCCCGCAGATACGCAGTATTTT.

This clonotype showed up just a few times. The CDR3, as DNA: TGTGCCAGCAGTTACGACAGTCCCTATGGCTACACCTTC. Encoded protein: CASSYDSPYGYTF. The chain recombines TRBV6-2 or TRBV6-3 with TRBJ1-2, with D possibly matching TRBD1 (5 bases). CDR1 is MNHEY and CDR2 is SVGEGT in the germline V gene. The CDR3 totals 13 residues. Trimming shortened V by 2 bases and J by 4 bases, and 8 bases separated the two germline ends.

This chain links TRBV7-8 with TRBJ2-2; weak D call: TRBD1 (5 bases). This CDR3 comprises 13 residues. V was cut by 10 bases and J by 2 bases, with 11 bases left in between. The V gene's germline CDR1 is SGHVS and CDR2 FQNEAQ. For the CDR3, the DNA is TGTGCCACCGCGGACACAAACACCGGGGAGCTGTTTTTT. Residues: CATADTNTGELFF.

The V gene is TRBV2, the J gene TRBJ2-2; D unclear. V was clipped by 5 bases and J by 2 bases, with 6 bases between them. From germline, CDR1 is SNHLY and CDR2 FYNNEI. There are 13 residues in the CDR3. CDR3 nucleotide sequence: TGTGCCAGCAGTAATGAAAACACCGGGGAGCTGTTTTTT. Translating gives CASSNENTGELFF.